The 22 T cell receptor beta chains in this list originate from one sample, sequenced in a study of cytomegalovirus exposure and HLA in healthy donors. The PCR employed 60 Vbeta primers together with 13 Jbeta primers. The assay was immunoSEQ multiplex PCR, and TCRdb's table has in-frame clones only and misses some. The sample shows tens of thousands of clones, 70% to 85% of them seen only once. Sequencing was done on a sample of PBMCs. The receptor set was obtained from a woman aged 25-40 years in good health and CMV-seronegative.

The chain uses TRBV7-2 and TRBJ1-1; D might be TRBD1 (5 bases). V was cut by 2 bases and J by 4 bases, with 8 bases left in between. Germline CDR1 is SGHTA and CDR2 is FQGNSA. The CDR3 is made up of 13 amino acids. This chain's CDR3 is CASSLRQGTEAFF. In DNA form, the CDR3 reads TGTGCCAGCAGCTTACGGCAGGGCACTGAAGCTTTCTTT.

This clone was picked up one time. The V gene is TRBV7-6, the J gene TRBJ2-1; 7 bases line up with TRBD1. V was clipped by 2 bases and J by 5 bases; unmatched bases: 3. The CDR3 totals 14 residues. Germline V gives CDR1 SGHVS, CDR2 FNYEAQ. This CDR3 reads CASSLNRGHNEQFF. CDR3 coding DNA: TGTGCCAGCAGCTTAAACAGGGGCCACAATGAGCAGTTCTTC.

The chain employs TRBV29-1 and TRBJ1-1; D ambiguous. The CDR3 covers 13 residues. Trimming cost V 0 bases and J 2 bases, with 7 bases left between them. Germline V gene sequence: CDR1 SQVTM, CDR2 ANQGSEA. The CDR3 nucleotides read TGCAGCGTTGAAGAGAGGATCAACACTGAAGCTTTCTTT. It encodes CSVEERINTEAFF.

J is TRBJ2-2 and V is TRBV18, with TRBD2 as a possible D gene (6 bases). This CDR3 spans 15 amino acids. Germline CDR1 and CDR2: KGHSH and LQKENI. The V end lost 0 bases, the J end lost 6 bases, and 11 bases lay between the germline ends. CDR3 amino acids: CASSPPRGGAGELFF. The DNA for the CDR3 is TGTGCCAGCTCACCACCAAGAGGCGGGGCCGGGGAGCTGTTTTTT.

In its sample, this clone was seen a few times. CDR3 protein: CASSARTDNSPLHF. CDR3 bases: TGTGCCAGCAGCGCCCGGACAGATAATTCACCCCTCCACTTT. This chain joins TRBV9 and TRBJ1-6, with a possible D match to TRBD1 (6 bases). V was cut by 3 bases and J by 5 bases, with 9 bases left in between. The germline V gene has CDR1 SGDLS and CDR2 YYNGEE. The CDR3 runs 14 residues.

V is TRBV7-9 and J is TRBJ2-5; D is possibly TRBD1 (5 bases). This CDR3 spans 16 amino acids. Trimming shortened V by 0 bases and J by 14 bases, and 25 bases separated the two germline ends. CDR1 is SEHNR, CDR2 FQNEAQ, per germline (reference sequence). The CDR3 reads CASSLANEFQGKRPYF. The CDR3 nucleotides are TGTGCCAGCAGCTTAGCCAACGAATTTCAGGGCAAGAGACCCTACTTC.

CDR3 nucleotides: TGTGCCAGCAGCTCAGGACAGGGACCCACTGAAGCTTTCTTT. Its protein is CASSSGQGPTEAFF. The chain links TRBV11-3 to TRBJ1-1; 8 bases are a match to TRBD1. This CDR3 has 14 residues. V was pared by 4 bases and J by 4 bases, with 5 bases of the junction left unmatched. CDR1 SGHNT and CDR2 YENEEA come from the germline V gene.

This chain connects TRBV5-4 to TRBJ2-5; 12 bases line up with TRBD1. The V segment lost 1 base and the J segment 4 bases; nucleotides outside the gene matches: 5. CDR1 is SGHNT, CDR2 YYREEE, per germline (reference sequence). The CDR3 length is 16 residues. DNA of the CDR3: TGTGCCAGCAGCTTGAGGGGACAGGGGGCACGAGAGACCCAGTACTTC. Its protein product is CASSLRGQGARETQYF.

The chain uses TRBV7-2 and TRBJ2-2, with 11 bases matching TRBD2. Germline-derived CDR1 and CDR2 are SGHTA and FQGNSA. This CDR3 contains 16 residues. After removal of 4 bases from V and 4 bases from J, the junction contained 5 bases not matched to a gene. The CDR3 region has the DNA TGTGCCAGCAGCTCTAGCGGGAGGACCACCACCGGGGAGCTGTTTTTT. Residues: CASSSSGRTTTGELFF.

This clone was seen more than once but under ten times. The rearrangement joins TRBV4-3 to TRBJ2-1, with no clear D. The ends were cut back, 0 bases at V and 8 bases at J, with 11 bases in the middle. Per germline, CDR1 LGHNA and CDR2 YSLEER. The CDR3 runs 14 residues. The CDR3, as DNA: TGCGCCAGCAGCCAAGAAAGACACCACGATGAGCAGTTCTTC. It yields the protein CASSQERHHDEQFF.

There are a few counts of this clone. The CDR3 nucleotides read TGCGCCAGCAGCCCGCGGACAGCGACTAACTATGGCTACACCTTC. Translating gives CASSPRTATNYGYTF. The rearrangement uses TRBV4-1 and TRBJ1-2; D perhaps matches TRBD1 (6 bases). Germline V gene sequence: CDR1 MGHRA, CDR2 YSYEKL. V was cut by 4 bases and J by 0 bases, with 12 bases left in between. CDR3 length: 15 residues.

This clone appeared a single time. The chain is built from TRBV5-6 and TRBJ1-6; 10 bases match TRBD1. V was clipped by 4 bases and J by 5 bases; unmatched bases: 6. The CDR3 loop spans 16 amino acids. Germline CDR1 SGHDT, CDR2 YYEEEE. CDR3 sequence (DNA): TGTGCCAGCAGCCCCGGGACAGGGGTCAATAATTCACCCCTCCACTTT. Amino acids: CASSPGTGVNNSPLHF.

The chain is built from TRBV9 and TRBJ1-3, with unresolved D. The CDR3 is 12 residues long. Between the trimmed V and J ends, which lost 0 bases and 8 bases, there was a span of 6 bases. The germline CDR1 and CDR2 sequences are SGDLS and YYNGEE. The CDR3 protein is CASSVASDTIYF. The CDR3 DNA reads as TGTGCCAGCAGCGTAGCTTCGGACACCATATATTTT.

V usage is TRBV28 and J usage is TRBJ1-1; 7 nucleotides match TRBD1. The CDR3 sequence is 13 residues long. Germline V gene data show CDR1 as MDHEN and CDR2 as SYDVKM. V dropped 4 bases and J dropped 4; count of bases not matched to a gene: 3. CDR3 loop: CASSYRGVTEAFF. The CDR3 DNA reads as TGTGCCAGCAGTTACAGGGGAGTCACTGAAGCTTTCTTT.

Concerning this clone: The identical CDR3 is also encoded by other nucleotide sequences in the sample. This rearrangement joins TRBV5-6 to TRBJ2-1; TRBD2 matches 11 bases. The CDR3 loop spans 15 amino acids. Germline assignment: CDR1 SGHDT and CDR2 YYEEEE. J lost 4 bases, V lost 4 bases, and 4 bases had no gene match. CDR3 nucleotide sequence: TGTGCCAGCAGCCTCGGGACTAGCGGTTACAATGAGCAGTTCTTC. Its translation is CASSLGTSGYNEQFF.

This chain links TRBV19 with TRBJ1-1; D not resolved. V dropped 7 bases and J dropped 3 bases, with 9 bases sitting between them. Germline V gene sequence: CDR1 LNHDA, CDR2 SQIVND (reference sequence). The CDR3 totals 12 residues. The CDR3 bases are TGTGCCAGTAAGGCGGGGTACACTGAAGCTTTCTTT. Protein sequence: CASKAGYTEAFF.

About this clone: The junction departs from the called germline gene at one end, perhaps through a read error. V gene TRBV4-1 combines with J gene TRBJ1-2; D call uncertain. CDR1 is MGHRA and CDR2 is YSYEKL in the germline V gene. The CDR3 extends over 14 amino acids. CDR3 loop: CAGSQVERLYGYTF. The CDR3 DNA reads as TGCGCCGGCAGCCAAGTGGAGCGGCTATATGGCTACACCTTC.

The V call is TRBV4-3, the J call TRBJ1-1; D is unclear. The CDR3 sequence is 15 residues long. Per germline, CDR1 LGHNA and CDR2 YSLEER. The V gene lost 4 bases and the J gene lost 0 bases, with 12 bases spanning the gap. The CDR3 DNA reads as TGCGCCAGCAGCCCAGGTCTGCTCATGAACACTGAAGCTTTCTTT. Protein sequence: CASSPGLLMNTEAFF.

The chain has TRBV6-1 and TRBJ2-2; D unclear. This CDR3 region has 17 residues. Trimming left V 4 bases short and J 0 bases short, with 15 bases between. The V gene's germline CDR1 is MNHNS and CDR2 SASEGT. The chain's CDR3 is CASSVFSVTTNTGELFF. The DNA for the CDR3 is TGTGCCAGCAGTGTCTTCAGCGTTACCACGAACACCGGGGAGCTGTTTTTT.

The rearrangement links TRBV7-8 to TRBJ1-6; D is unresolved. V was cut by 5 bases and J by 0 bases, with 8 bases left in between. Germline values: CDR1 SGHVS, CDR2 FQNEAQ. The CDR3 length is 15 residues. CDR3 DNA sequence: TGTGCCAGCAGCCCCGGGAGCTCCTATAATTCACCCCTCCACTTT. Translating gives CASSPGSSYNSPLHF.

This sequence joins TRBV5-1 and TRBJ1-5, with a possible D match to TRBD1 (6 bases). Germline CDR1 SGHRS, CDR2 YFSETQ. The CDR3 contains 15 residues. The V and J ends lost 0 bases and 8 bases respectively, with 15 bases between them. The CDR3 here is CASSLEGGPSEPQHF. The CDR3 nucleotides are TGCGCCAGCAGCTTGGAGGGGGGGCCTAGTGAGCCCCAGCATTTT.

This chain uses TRBV4-3 with TRBJ2-1, with 8 bases aligning to TRBD2. Losses at the gene ends were 0 bases for V and 9 bases for J; bases not matched to a gene: 7. CDR1 is LGHNA, CDR2 YSLEER, per germline. The CDR3 consists of 15 residues. CDR3 protein: CASSQDPGGPGEQFF. CDR3 bases: TGCGCCAGCAGCCAAGATCCGGGGGGGCCGGGTGAGCAGTTCTTC.